The sequence of this T cell receptor beta chain was determined in a study of cytomegalovirus exposure and HLA in healthy donors. The PCR had 60 Vbeta and 13 Jbeta primers. Assay: immunoSEQ multiplex PCR; the TCRdb copy retains only in-frame clones and omits some. The sample consists of hundreds of thousands of clones, around 80% of them appearing once. In regard to this clone: Its target is not known.

General observations from the study: Follow-up analysis found HLA locus-dependent TCR association rates, highest for DRB1 and lowest for HLA-C.

Trimming shortened V by 7 bases and J by 4 bases, and 15 bases separated the two germline ends. Germline-derived CDR1 and CDR2 are SGHRS and YFSETQ. The CDR3 is 14 residues long. The sequence derives from a man between 40 and 49 years old in good health and CMV-seropositive. V is TRBV5-1 and J is TRBJ2-1; D perhaps matches TRBD2 (5 bases). Sequencing was carried out using PBMCs. The CDR3 reads CASGEPQKYNEQFF. CDR3 coding DNA: TGCGCCAGCGGGGAGCCCCAGAAGTACAATGAGCAGTTCTTC.